This TCR beta chain came from a study of OX40 agonist ivuxolimab in advanced cancers. TCRdb keeps only in-frame clones here, not all; method: immunoSEQ multiplex PCR. The table includes more than 55,000 clones, approximately 87% detected once. Trimming removed 5 bases from V and 6 bases from J, with 11 bases in between. This CDR3 is built from 13 residues. Germline CDR1 is MNHEY and CDR2 is SVGAGI. This chain links TRBV6-5 with TRBJ1-5; no definite D call. The specimen was CD4+ or CD8+ T cells sorted from blood, collected in a trial of the OX40 agonist ivuxolimab. The TCR comes from an adult with an advanced solid tumor such as melanoma, head and neck, liver or kidney cancer. CDR3 sequence (DNA): TGTGCCAGCAGTGTCCCCCTGGCTCAGCCCCAGCATTTT. The encoded protein is CASSVPLAQPQHF.